This T cell receptor beta chain is drawn from a study of shared clonotypes between healthy human individuals. Assay: immunoSEQ multiplex PCR; the TCRdb copy retains only in-frame clones and omits some. The data show 1.5 million to 1.9 million clones, about 98% seen once. Germline V CDR1 and CDR2: SNHLY, FYNNEI. With 8 bases removed from V and 3 bases from J, the gap between germline ends came to 17 bases. This CDR3 spans 14 amino acids. The chain recombines TRBV2 with TRBJ2-7; TRBD2 might be the D (6 bases). This receptor was obtained from a man younger than 40 in good health. Sequences were obtained from naive CD4+ T cells sorted from blood. Specified subset: CD45RA+ positively selected. This CDR3 is CASDGGLRLYEQYF. CDR3 in DNA: TGTGCCAGCGACGGAGGGTTACGGCTCTACGAGCAGTACTTC.